These 23 T cell receptor beta chains were sequenced from one sample in a study of blood T cell repertoires in COVID-19. Profiling relied on immunoSEQ multiplex PCR, and the TCRdb table lists in-frame clones only, not all of them. The data contain about 58,000 clones, nearly 90% of them seen just once; the ten biggest clones take up 10% to 15%. Sequencing was carried out using peripheral blood. The receptors shown here come from a man aged 55 to 70 with active COVID-19.

This chain joins TRBV5-1 and TRBJ2-5; 7 bases map to TRBD1. This CDR3 has 14 amino acids. CDR1 and CDR2 from the germline V gene are SGHRS and YFSETQ. V dropped 3 bases and J dropped 1; count of bases not matched to a gene: 3. The CDR3 reads CASSSRQGQETQYF. The CDR3 DNA follows: TGCGCCAGCAGCTCCAGACAGGGCCAAGAGACCCAGTACTTC.

This clone appeared once. The genes are TRBV13 and TRBJ2-3; 11 nucleotides match TRBD2. Germline CDR1 reads PRHDT; CDR2 reads FYEKMQ (reference sequence). The V and J ends lost 4 bases and 1 base, in that order; junction bases with no gene match: 7. CDR3 size: 17 residues. CDR3: CASSSFSGREGTDTQYF. The CDR3 DNA is TGTGCCAGCAGCTCATTTAGCGGGAGGGAGGGCACAGATACGCAGTATTTT.

The V gene is TRBV11-1, the J gene TRBJ2-3; D ambiguous. Germline V gene sequence: CDR1 SGHAT, CDR2 FQDESV (reference sequence). V was cut by 8 bases and J by 0 bases, with 12 bases left in between. CDR3 length equals 14 residues. This chain's CDR3 is CASERGDSTDTQYF. DNA of the CDR3: TGTGCCAGCGAGCGAGGAGACAGCACAGATACGCAGTATTTT.

This chain's CDR3 is CSASRGNSWASSTDTQYF. CDR3 DNA: TGCAGTGCGAGTAGGGGAAATTCATGGGCGAGTAGCACAGATACGCAGTATTTT. This chain uses TRBV20-1 with TRBJ2-3; a possible D gene is TRBD1 (5 bases). V was pared by 6 bases and J by 0 bases, with 25 bases between. CDR3 size: 18 residues. In germline, CDR1 is DFQATT, CDR2 SNEGSKA (reference sequence).

The gene calls are TRBV24-1 and TRBJ2-1, with 10 bases matching TRBD1. CDR3 size: 16 residues. CDR1 and CDR2 (germline): KGHDR, SFDVKD. With 4 bases clipped from V and 7 bases from J, the junction kept 9 bases outside the gene matches. This chain's CDR3 is CATSDSGTGVSNEQFF. CDR3 nucleotides: TGTGCCACCAGTGACTCGGGGACAGGGGTCTCAAATGAGCAGTTCTTC.

The chain uses TRBV7-9 and TRBJ2-1; D is possibly TRBD1 (5 bases). The CDR3 has 13 residues. CDR1 is SEHNR and CDR2 is FQNEAQ in the germline V gene (reference sequence). Trimming removed 3 bases from V and 6 bases from J, with 9 bases in between. CDR3: CASSLGPLNEQFF. The CDR3 nucleotides are TGTGCCAGCAGCTTGGGGCCACTCAATGAGCAGTTCTTC.

The rearrangement links TRBV4-2 to TRBJ2-3; maybe TRBD2 (5 bases). The germline gives CDR1 LGHNA, CDR2 YNFKEQ. The CDR3 is 13 amino acids. V lost 5 bases, J lost 5 bases, and 11 bases lay in between. As DNA, the CDR3 is TGTGCCAGCAGCGCCCTAGCAGGAGATACGCAGTATTTT. Protein sequence: CASSALAGDTQYF.

V and J are TRBV6-2 or TRBV6-3 and TRBJ2-3; 10 positions agree with TRBD2. The junction had 11 bases not matched to a gene; V was cut back by 1 base and J by 1 base. Germline V gives CDR1 MNHEY, CDR2 SVGEGT. The CDR3 contains 19 residues. CDR3 DNA sequence: TGTGCCAGCAGTTACTTTTCCAGTCCACTAGCGGGACGCACAGATACGCAGTATTTT. Its translation is CASSYFSSPLAGRTDTQYF.

CDR3 protein: CASSPRSGDQPQHF. The CDR3 DNA reads as TGTGCCAGCAGCCCCCGATCAGGGGATCAGCCCCAGCATTTT. V is TRBV7-2 and J is TRBJ1-5; possible D gene TRBD1, 6 bases. Germline CDR1 and CDR2: SGHTA and FQGNSA. The V end lost 5 bases, the J end lost 5 bases, and 13 bases lay between the germline ends. CDR3 length: 14 amino acids. The whole variable domain, filled in from reference TRBV7-2 and TRBJ1-5, reads GAGVSQSPSNKVTEKGKDVELRCDPISGHTALYWYRQSLGQGLEFLIYFQGNSAPDKSGLPSDRFSAERTGGSVSTLTIQRTQQEDSAVYLCASSPRSGDQPQHFGDGTRLSIL.

This clone appeared a few times. V usage is TRBV5-6 and J usage is TRBJ2-7; no reliable D call. There are 15 residues in the CDR3. The germline V and J ends were trimmed by 0 bases and 0 bases, with 10 bases remaining between them. The germline V gene encodes CDR1 SGHDT and CDR2 YYEEEE. CDR3: CASSLAVRSSYEQYF. Written as DNA, the CDR3 is TGTGCCAGCAGCTTGGCCGTGCGGAGCTCCTACGAGCAGTACTTC.

Here the CDR3 DNA reads TGTGCCAGCAGCCCTCCCCCGGGGGGGAGTAAGGGAGATACGCAGTATTTT. This translates into CASSPPPGGSKGDTQYF. The rearrangement uses TRBV6-2 or TRBV6-3 and TRBJ2-3; 8 positions match TRBD2. V was pared by 6 bases and J by 5 bases, with 16 bases of the junction left unmatched. This CDR3 is built from 17 residues. Germline CDR1 reads MNHEY; CDR2 reads SVGEGT.

V and J are TRBV2 and TRBJ1-2; D gene uncertain. Per the germline V gene, CDR1 is SNHLY and CDR2 is FYNNEI. V gave up 6 bases and J gave up 0 bases, with 11 bases separating them. The CDR3 length is 14 residues. The CDR3 is CASRRISSNYGYTF. CDR3 nucleotides: TGTGCCAGCAGGCGGATCAGCTCTAACTATGGCTACACCTTC.

The chain couples TRBV9 to TRBJ2-1; TRBD2 matches at 12 bases. The V and J ends lost 4 bases and 8 bases, in that order; junction bases with no gene match: 13. This CDR3 contains 17 residues. Germline CDR1 is SGDLS and CDR2 is YYNGEE. CDR3 sequence reads: CASSPYQTSGSSYEQFF. The CDR3, as DNA: TGTGCCAGCAGCCCATACCAGACTAGCGGGAGTTCATATGAGCAGTTCTTC.

The chain carries TRBV20-1 and TRBJ2-1, with 8 bases fitting TRBD2. This CDR3 has 14 amino acids. The V and J ends lost 3 bases and 7 bases, in that order; junction bases with no gene match: 8. In germline, CDR1 is DFQATT, CDR2 SNEGSKA (reference sequence). Here the CDR3 reads CSASRGGRGNEQFF. CDR3 nucleotide sequence: TGCAGTGCTAGTCGCGGGGGGCGCGGGAATGAGCAGTTCTTC.

The genes are TRBV30 and TRBJ2-3; 7 bases match TRBD2. Germline values: CDR1 GTSNPN, CDR2 SVGIG (reference sequence). The J segment lost 6 bases and the V segment lost 4 bases, leaving 10 bases of the junction unmatched. CDR3 length: 14 residues. CDR3 sequence: CAWTSSGLLDTQYF. The CDR3 nucleotides are TGTGCCTGGACCTCTAGCGGACTGCTGGATACGCAGTATTTT.

The chain links TRBV19 to TRBJ2-2; 7 bases agree with TRBD1. J gave up 6 bases and V 3 bases, and 10 bases lay outside the gene matches. Germline loops: CDR1 LNHDA, CDR2 SQIVND (reference sequence). This CDR3 contains 16 residues. CDR3 residues: CASSIRADRVPGELFF. DNA for the CDR3: TGTGCCAGTAGTATTAGGGCCGACAGGGTCCCCGGGGAGCTGTTTTTT.

V usage is TRBV6-5 and J usage is TRBJ2-3; TRBD2 agrees at 9 bases. Germline CDR1 MNHEY, CDR2 SVGAGI. This CDR3 spans 13 amino acids. With 9 bases clipped from V and 2 bases from J, the junction kept 3 bases outside the gene matches. CDR3 DNA sequence: TGTGCCAGTTTAGCGGGGGACACAGATACGCAGTATTTT. Translating it yields CASLAGDTDTQYF.

The J gene is TRBJ1-5, the V gene TRBV4-3; D not resolved. This CDR3 is built from 15 residues. Germline-derived CDR1 and CDR2 are LGHNA and YSLEER. Trimming removed 2 bases at V and 4 bases at J, with 12 bases between. CDR3 amino acids: CASSQSEGGNQPQHF. The CDR3 bases are TGCGCCAGCAGCCAAAGCGAAGGAGGAAATCAGCCCCAGCATTTT.

The gene calls are TRBV18 and TRBJ2-1, with TRBD1 matching 12 bases. The CDR3 has 16 amino acids. V lost 7 bases, J lost 8 bases, and 12 bases stayed unmatched. CDR1 KGHSH and CDR2 LQKENI come from the germline V gene. For the CDR3, the DNA is TGTGCCAGCTTCTCCGGGACAGGGGGCTTTCAAGATGAGCAGTTCTTC. Amino acids: CASFSGTGGFQDEQFF.

Only one count was recorded for this clone. V and J are TRBV30 and TRBJ1-2; tentative D call: TRBD1 (6 bases). This CDR3 contains 14 residues. The V gene lost 2 bases and the J gene lost 3 bases, with 13 bases spanning the gap. Germline assignment: CDR1 GTSNPN and CDR2 SVGIG (reference sequence). The CDR3 sequence is CAWSLQGNYYGYTF. The CDR3 DNA follows: TGTGCCTGGAGTCTACAGGGAAATTACTATGGCTACACCTTC. Variable domain in full (rest from reference TRBV30 and TRBJ1-2): SQTIHQWPATLVQPVGSPLSLECTVEGTSNPNLYWYRQAAGRGLQLLFYSVGIGQISSEVPQNLSASRPQDRQFILSSKKLLLSDSGFYLCAWSLQGNYYGYTFGSGTRLTVV.

The V call is TRBV10-3, the J call TRBJ1-1, with TRBD1 as a possible D gene (6 bases). This CDR3 region has 15 residues. V was cut by 8 bases and J by 2 bases, with 18 bases left in between. Per the germline V gene, CDR1 is ENHRY and CDR2 is SYGVKD. The DNA of the CDR3 is TGTGCCATCCCACTTTCGACAGGTCGAAACACTGAAGCTTTCTTT. It yields the protein CAIPLSTGRNTEAFF.

V and J are TRBV30 and TRBJ2-6, with D tentatively TRBD1 (6 bases). The CDR3 runs 14 residues. Germline assignment: CDR1 GTSNPN and CDR2 SVGIG (reference sequence). The V end was cut by 2 bases, the J end by 5 bases, with 10 bases between. For the CDR3, the DNA is TGTGCCTGGAGTTTACAGGGCTGGGCCAACGTCCTGACTTTC. Translating it yields CAWSLQGWANVLTF.

The V gene is TRBV5-5, the J gene TRBJ2-7, with unresolved D. Germline V lookup: CDR1 SGHKS, CDR2 YYEKEE (reference sequence). V was shortened by 5 bases and J by 5 bases, with 14 bases between the two germline ends. The CDR3 is made up of 13 amino acids. Written as DNA, the CDR3 is TGTGCCAGCAGGGGCGTGTGGTCGGACGAGCAGTACTTC. It encodes CASRGVWSDEQYF.